The 15 T cell receptor beta chains listed next were all sequenced from one sample in a study of shared clonotypes between healthy human individuals. Data came from immunoSEQ multiplex PCR; TCRdb stores just in-frame clones and leaves some out. Of about a million clones listed, around three quarters are singletons. Sequencing was done on a sample of memory CD4+ T cells from PBMCs. The subset was: CD45RA-negative fraction. The receptors here all came from a man between 18 and 29 years old in good health. Some clones in this sample may be carry-over from other donors' samples.

This clone was detected ten times or more. The rearrangement joins TRBV9 to TRBJ1-1; D is unresolved. The CDR3 spans 15 residues. Germline V gene lookup returns CDR1 SGDLS and CDR2 YYNGEE. Trimming stripped 0 bases from V and 0 bases from J, with 9 bases between. The CDR3, as DNA: TGTGCCAGCAGCGTAGATGGGTGGATGAACACTGAAGCTTTCTTT. Protein: CASSVDGWMNTEAFF.

This clone has just a few counts. CDR3 DNA: TGCGCCAGCAGCCTACCTTCTTTGACCGGGGAGCTGTTTTTT. Protein: CASSLPSLTGELFF. This chain joins TRBV23-1 and TRBJ2-2; D is unclear. TRBV23-1 is reported as an ORF; its role is uncertain. The CDR3 loop spans 14 amino acids. Trimming pared 6 bases from V and 5 bases from J, leaving 13 bases between.

The J gene is TRBJ2-5, the V gene TRBV7-8, with TRBD1 matching 9 bases. This CDR3 is 16 amino acids long. J was trimmed by 1 base and V by 3 bases; bases with no gene match: 6. The germline gives CDR1 SGHVS, CDR2 FQNEAQ. As DNA, the CDR3 is TGTGCCAGCAGCTTGATGGACAGGGGACCCCAAGAGACCCAGTACTTC. It is translated as CASSLMDRGPQETQYF.

The chain employs TRBV15 and TRBJ1-2; D is ambiguous. V lost 1 base and J 4 bases, leaving 13 bases between the germline ends. CDR1 and CDR2 from the germline V gene are LNHNV and YYDKDF (reference sequence). The CDR3 spans 15 residues. Here the CDR3 DNA reads TGTGCCACCAGCAGAGCCGGGAGTGAGGGCTATGGCTACACCTTC. Protein product: CATSRAGSEGYGYTF. Full variable domain (outside the CDR3, taken from reference TRBV15 and TRBJ1-2): DAMVIQNPRYQVTQFGKPVTLSCSQTLNHNVMYWYQQKSSQAPKLLFHYYDKDFNNEADTPDNFQSRRPNTSFCFLDIRSPGLGDTAMYLCATSRAGSEGYGYTFGSGTRLTVV.

V is TRBV4-1 and J is TRBJ1-4, with D perhaps TRBD1 (5 bases). The ends were cut back, 0 bases at V and 5 bases at J, with 16 bases in the middle. CDR3 length: 17 residues. CDR1 is MGHRA and CDR2 is YSYEKL in the germline V gene. The CDR3 protein is CASSQDYGARGNEKLFF. In DNA form, the CDR3 reads TGCGCCAGCAGCCAAGATTATGGGGCCAGAGGGAATGAAAAACTGTTTTTT.

This clone showed up just a few times. The chain couples TRBV11-2 to TRBJ2-1; 9 nucleotides align to TRBD1. Germline trimming cut 1 base from V and 7 bases from J; bases unmatched to any gene: 11. Germline CDR1 is SGHAT and CDR2 is FQNNGV. This CDR3 is 17 amino acids long. CDR3 in amino acids: CASSLGWMGTGPNEQFF. The CDR3 nucleotides read TGTGCCAGCAGCTTAGGATGGATGGGGACAGGGCCGAATGAGCAGTTCTTC.

The chain joins TRBV20-1 to TRBJ1-1; D is ambiguous. The germline CDR1 and CDR2 sequences are DFQATT and SNEGSKA (reference sequence). The CDR3 totals 10 residues. V was cut by 7 bases and J by 1 base, with 4 bases left in between. CDR3 DNA: TGCAGTGTTGCGAACACTGAAGCTTTCTTT. Encoded protein: CSVANTEAFF.

The CDR3 spells CASSAEGSRAEAFF. The CDR3 region has the DNA TGCGCCAGCAGCGCCGAGGGGAGTAGGGCTGAAGCTTTCTTT. The chain carries TRBV5-1 and TRBJ1-1; D is perhaps TRBD1 (5 bases). Trimming pared 4 bases from V and 6 bases from J, leaving 16 bases between. This CDR3 comprises 14 residues. Per germline, CDR1 SGHRS and CDR2 YFSETQ.

This chain links TRBV5-4 with TRBJ2-1; unclear D gene. The V gene's germline CDR1 is SGHNT and CDR2 YYREEE (reference sequence). The CDR3 has 15 residues. V lost 0 bases, J lost 3 bases, and 10 bases lay in between. The DNA for the CDR3 is TGTGCCAGCAGCTTGGAAGGGTCGAACTACAATGAGCAGTTCTTC. Amino acids: CASSLEGSNYNEQFF.

The chain links TRBV19 to TRBJ2-6; 11 nucleotides match TRBD2. The CDR3 spans 18 residues. Germline V gives CDR1 LNHDA, CDR2 SQIVND (reference sequence). The junction had 9 bases not matched to a gene; V was cut back by 4 bases and J by 4 bases. The CDR3 loop is CASSTLAGGPVGANVLTF. As DNA, the CDR3 is TGTGCCAGTAGTACATTAGCGGGAGGGCCAGTGGGGGCCAACGTCCTGACTTTC. Based on the CDR3 plus reference TRBV19 and TRBJ2-6, the full variable domain is DGGITQSPKYLFRKEGQNVTLSCEQNLNHDAMYWYRQDPGQGLRLIYYSQIVNDFQKGDIAEGYSVSREKKESFPLTVTSAQKNPTAFYLCASSTLAGGPVGANVLTFGAGSRLTVL.

The chain is built from TRBV2 and TRBJ1-5, with 7 positions matching TRBD1. The CDR3 totals 14 residues. Per germline, CDR1 SNHLY and CDR2 FYNNEI. With 6 bases clipped from V and 7 bases from J, the junction kept 9 bases outside the gene matches. The CDR3 region is CASSPEGGGQPQHF. The CDR3, as DNA: TGTGCCAGCAGCCCCGAAGGGGGCGGACAGCCCCAGCATTTT. Supplemented by reference TRBV2 and TRBJ1-5, the full variable domain reads EPEVTQTPSHQVTQMGQEVILRCVPISNHLYFYWYRQILGQKVEFLVSFYNNEISEKSEIFDDQFSVERPDGSNFTLKIRSTKLEDSAMYFCASSPEGGGQPQHFGDGTRLSIL.

The CDR3 bases are TGCGCCAGCAGTCTCCTCATGAACACTGAAGCTTTCTTT. Translating gives CASSLLMNTEAFF. This chain connects TRBV4-1 to TRBJ1-1; no clear D gene. There are 13 residues in the CDR3. Germline lookup yields CDR1 MGHRA and CDR2 YSYEKL. The V end was cut by 6 bases, the J end by 0 bases, with 8 bases between.

This chain links TRBV9 with TRBJ1-2; 8 bases fit TRBD1. V lost 0 bases and J lost 7; bases outside the gene matches: 14. The germline CDR1 and CDR2 sequences are SGDLS and YYNGEE. The CDR3 is made up of 17 amino acids. CDR3 amino acids: CASSVGVKGTGFSGYTF. CDR3 in DNA: TGTGCCAGCAGCGTAGGGGTCAAGGGGACAGGATTCTCTGGCTACACCTTC. The whole variable domain, remainder taken from reference TRBV9 and TRBJ1-2, is DSGVTQTPKHLITATGQRVTLRCSPRSGDLSVYWYQQSLDQGLQFLIQYYNGEERAKGNILERFSAQQFPDLHSELNLSSLELGDSALYFCASSVGVKGTGFSGYTFGSGTRLTVV.

The genes are TRBV5-5 and TRBJ2-2, with TRBD2 identical over 8 bases. The V segment lost 4 bases and the J segment 0 bases; nucleotides outside the gene matches: 2. The CDR3 sequence is 15 residues long. Germline CDR1 is SGHKS and CDR2 is YYEKEE (reference sequence). CDR3: CASSISGTNTGELFF. The CDR3 DNA follows: TGTGCCAGCAGCATTAGCGGGACGAACACCGGGGAGCTGTTTTTT.

J is TRBJ2-1 and V is TRBV5-1; D is unresolved. The CDR3 is made up of 15 amino acids. In germline, CDR1 is SGHRS, CDR2 YFSETQ. Deletions cut 0 bases from V and 1 base from J, with 8 bases between. CDR3 loop: CASSLGVASYNEQFF. CDR3 sequence (DNA): TGCGCCAGCAGCTTGGGCGTCGCATCCTACAATGAGCAGTTCTTC.